These 21 T cell receptor beta chains share one sample of origin, sequenced in a study of T cell repertoires in cytomegalovirus infection. TCRdb redid the calling of the reads with MiXCR, one entry per CDR3 protein. The repertoire holds roughly 500,000 distinct CDR3 sequences, with more than 15% as singletons. Input material: CD8+ T cells from PBMCs. The receptors originated from a human donor in good health (CMV status not recorded). Some clones in this sample may be carry-over from other donors' samples.

The chain joins TRBV5-4 to TRBJ2-3; TRBD1 matches 7 bases. Germline trimming cut 4 bases from V and 1 base from J; bases unmatched to any gene: 6. This CDR3 is built from 15 residues. Germline V lookup: CDR1 SGHNT, CDR2 YYREEE (reference sequence). In nucleotides, the CDR3 is TGTGCCAGCAGCAGAAGACAGGGAGGCACAGATACGCAGTATTTT. It translates to CASSRRQGGTDTQYF.

This clonotype was found many times. This chain uses TRBV12-3 or TRBV12-4 with TRBJ1-5; D uncertain. The CDR3 extends over 16 amino acids. Trimming removed 6 bases from V and 1 base from J, with 16 bases in between. CDR3: CASSHRWTGSNQPQHF. The CDR3 nucleotides read TGTGCCAGCAGCCATCGGTGGACCGGGAGCAATCAGCCCCAGCATTTT.

This clonotype occurred many times. The V and J genes are TRBV12-3 or TRBV12-4 and TRBJ2-2; D unresolved. This CDR3 comprises 14 residues. V was trimmed by 8 bases and J by 6 bases, leaving 16 bases between them. The CDR3 is CASSVAGRPGELFF. Here the CDR3 DNA reads TGTGCCAGCTCCGTTGCTGGACGCCCCGGGGAGCTGTTTTTT.

This rearrangement joins TRBV7-9 to TRBJ2-2, with D possibly TRBD1 on 6 matching bases. CDR3 length equals 17 residues. Trimming removed 5 bases at V and 6 bases at J, with 22 bases between. Germline V lookup: CDR1 SEHNR, CDR2 FQNEAQ (reference sequence). The CDR3 here is CASSPETRGKGSGELFF. DNA of the CDR3: TGTGCCAGCAGCCCCGAAACAAGGGGGAAAGGTTCCGGGGAGCTGTTTTTT.

This clonotype was observed at least ten times. J is TRBJ1-4 and V is TRBV28; tentatively, D is TRBD1 (6 bases). The CDR3 extends over 14 amino acids. Germline CDR1 and CDR2: MDHEN and SYDVKM. Trimming shortened V by 4 bases and J by 4 bases, and 10 bases separated the two germline ends. Here the CDR3 DNA reads TGTGCCAGCAGTTGGAGGGGGGGTAATGAAAAACTGTTTTTT. It yields the protein CASSWRGGNEKLFF.

The CDR3: CASSELVFYSNQPQHF. The CDR3 coding sequence is TGTGCCAGCAGTGAATTAGTGTTTTATAGCAATCAGCCCCAGCATTTT. The V call is TRBV2, the J call TRBJ1-5; D is uncertain. The germline gives CDR1 SNHLY, CDR2 FYNNEI. V was trimmed by 2 bases and J by 0 bases, leaving 11 bases between them. The CDR3 is made up of 16 amino acids.

J is TRBJ1-4 and V is TRBV9; D is undetermined. Germline V CDR1 and CDR2: SGDLS, YYNGEE. Trimming cost V 0 bases and J 4 bases, with 10 bases left between them. This CDR3 is built from 15 residues. The CDR3 loop is CASSVEGRSNEKLFF. The CDR3, as DNA: TGTGCCAGCAGCGTAGAGGGCAGGAGTAATGAAAAACTGTTTTTT.

This clonotype was detected ten times or more. The chain uses TRBV7-9 and TRBJ2-4; the D gene is possibly TRBD1 (6 bases). Germline V CDR1 and CDR2: SEHNR, FQNEAQ (reference sequence). The CDR3 extends over 13 amino acids. V was trimmed by 5 bases and J by 8 bases, leaving 13 bases between them. CDR3 sequence reads: CASSPPAGDIQYF. DNA for the CDR3: TGTGCCAGCAGCCCCCCGGCAGGGGACATTCAGTACTTC.

V and J are TRBV30 and TRBJ1-5, with 11 positions matching TRBD1. The CDR3 sequence is 15 residues long. CDR1 and CDR2 from the germline V gene are GTSNPN and SVGIG (reference sequence). After removal of 0 bases from V and 5 bases from J, the junction contained 3 bases not matched to a gene. CDR3 bases: TGTGCCTGGAGTGTCGGGACAGGGGGGGATCAGCCCCAGCATTTT. Translation: CAWSVGTGGDQPQHF.

The rearrangement links TRBV6-1 to TRBJ2-6; D unresolved. Per the germline V gene, CDR1 is MNHNS and CDR2 is SASEGT. The CDR3 totals 17 residues. V lost 5 bases and J 2 bases, leaving 16 bases between the germline ends. The CDR3: CASSIDHLEAGANVLTF. CDR3 DNA sequence: TGTGCCAGCAGTATCGATCACCTTGAGGCTGGGGCCAACGTCCTGACTTTC.

This clonotype was detected a few times. The chain is built from TRBV4-2 and TRBJ2-5, with D tentatively TRBD1 or TRBD2 (6 bases each). V was trimmed by 1 base and J by 3 bases, leaving 15 bases between them. CDR1 and CDR2 (germline): LGHNA, YNFKEQ. The CDR3 covers 16 residues. The CDR3 nucleotides are TGTGCCAGCAGCCAAGTCGCTGCAGGGGAGGAAGAGACCCAGTACTTC. Its protein is CASSQVAAGEEETQYF.

Turning to this clonotype: This may be a read error, as it is one base from a much larger clone. The rearrangement joins TRBV4-1 to TRBJ2-7, with D unclear. The CDR3 has 15 amino acids. V was cut by 4 bases and J by 6 bases, with 19 bases left in between. Germline V CDR1 and CDR2: MGHRA, YSYEKL. The CDR3 loop reads CASSRIGKRSREQYF. The CDR3 DNA follows: TGCGCCAGCAGCCGCATTGGGAAAAGGTCTCGCGAGCAGTACTTC.

The V and J genes are TRBV28 and TRBJ2-3; TRBD1 aligns across 7 bases. The CDR3 extends over 16 amino acids. Germline assignment: CDR1 MDHEN and CDR2 SYDVKM. V gave up 2 bases and J gave up 4 bases; unmatched junction bases: 9. This CDR3 reads CASSLQGEGVADTQYF. CDR3 sequence (DNA): TGTGCCAGCAGTTTACAGGGGGAAGGGGTGGCAGATACGCAGTATTTT.

This clonotype has a count of ten or more. The rearrangement joins TRBV7-8 to TRBJ1-1; the D gene is possibly TRBD1 (6 bases). The ends were cut back, 5 bases at V and 3 bases at J, with 19 bases in the middle. CDR1 and CDR2 (germline): SGHVS, FQNEAQ. The CDR3 consists of 16 residues. The CDR3 DNA follows: TGTGCCAGCAGCCGTAGGGGGATGCTGCGGGACACTGAAGCTTTCTTT. Translating gives CASSRRGMLRDTEAFF.

This clonotype was seen many times. This sequence joins TRBV7-9 and TRBJ2-5, with TRBD2 matching over 9 bases. The CDR3 has 15 amino acids. The trim removed 10 bases at V and 4 bases at J, leaving 13 bases unmatched. The germline V gene has CDR1 SEHNR and CDR2 FQNEAQ (reference sequence). DNA for the CDR3: TGTGCCACCCTCGGGCCCCTAGCGGGAAGAGAGACCCAGTACTTC. It is translated as CATLGPLAGRETQYF.

This clonotype was recorded a few times. The V gene is TRBV6-6, the J gene TRBJ2-1; maybe TRBD1 (5 bases). Germline values: CDR1 MNHNY, CDR2 SVGAGI (reference sequence). CDR3 size: 11 residues. Trimming took 6 bases from V and 10 from J, leaving 10 bases between them. CDR3 residues: CASSRAHEQFF. As DNA, the CDR3 is TGTGCCAGCAGCAGGGCCCACGAGCAGTTCTTC.

This clonotype came up many times. The rearrangement links TRBV7-2 to TRBJ2-6; D remains unclear. This CDR3 spans 15 amino acids. Germline loops: CDR1 SGHTA, CDR2 FQGNSA. V was trimmed by 3 bases and J by 1 base, leaving 7 bases between them. This chain's CDR3 is CASSFGVSGANVLTF. CDR3 nucleotide sequence: TGTGCCAGCAGCTTTGGCGTATCTGGGGCCAACGTCCTGACTTTC.

Only a few counts were recorded for this clonotype. The chain has TRBV19 and TRBJ2-7, with D perhaps TRBD1 or TRBD2 (5 bases each). The CDR3 has 13 amino acids. V lost 7 bases, J lost 10 bases, and 20 bases lay in between. Looked up from germline, CDR1 is LNHDA and CDR2 is SQIVND (reference sequence). CDR3 amino acids: CASTHGTSRRQYF. CDR3 bases: TGTGCCAGTACCCACGGGACCAGTCGTCGACAGTACTTC.

This chain uses TRBV25-1 with TRBJ1-5, with D hard to call. With 1 base removed from V and 2 bases from J, the gap between germline ends came to 9 bases. The V gene's germline CDR1 is MGHDK and CDR2 SYGVNS. The CDR3 covers 15 residues. Written as DNA, the CDR3 is TGTGCCAGCAGTGAATTGGGTGAGGGCAATCAGCCCCAGCATTTT. Translating gives CASSELGEGNQPQHF. The full variable domain, rest sourced from reference TRBV25-1 and TRBJ1-5, is EADIYQTPRYLVIGTGKKITLECSQTMGHDKMYWYQQDPGMELHLIHYSYGVNSTEKGDLSSESTVSRIRTEHFPLTLESARPSHTSQYLCASSELGEGNQPQHFGDGTRLSIL.

The chain recombines TRBV14 with TRBJ2-1; the D is unclear. The CDR3 runs 13 residues. CDR1 is SGHDN and CDR2 is FVKESK in the germline V gene. V lost 1 base and J 10 bases, leaving 11 bases between the germline ends. Here the CDR3 DNA reads TGTGCCAGCAGCCAAGTAGGAGTGATCGAGCAGTTCTTC. Amino acids: CASSQVGVIEQFF.

The V gene is TRBV5-6, the J gene TRBJ2-5, with a weak D call TRBD1 (5 bases). The V end lost 0 bases, the J end lost 3 bases, and 18 bases lay between the germline ends. In germline, CDR1 is SGHDT, CDR2 YYEEEE. CDR3 length equals 17 residues. This CDR3 reads CASSLAVGHSREETQYF. The CDR3 DNA follows: TGTGCCAGCAGCTTGGCTGTAGGACACTCAAGGGAAGAGACCCAGTACTTC. Complete variable domain (other parts from reference TRBV5-6 and TRBJ2-5): DAGVTQSPTHLIKTRGQQVTLRCSPKSGHDTVSWYQQALGQGPQFIFQYYEEEERQRGNFPDRFSGHQFPNYSSELNVNALLLGDSALYLCASSLAVGHSREETQYFGPGTRLLVL.